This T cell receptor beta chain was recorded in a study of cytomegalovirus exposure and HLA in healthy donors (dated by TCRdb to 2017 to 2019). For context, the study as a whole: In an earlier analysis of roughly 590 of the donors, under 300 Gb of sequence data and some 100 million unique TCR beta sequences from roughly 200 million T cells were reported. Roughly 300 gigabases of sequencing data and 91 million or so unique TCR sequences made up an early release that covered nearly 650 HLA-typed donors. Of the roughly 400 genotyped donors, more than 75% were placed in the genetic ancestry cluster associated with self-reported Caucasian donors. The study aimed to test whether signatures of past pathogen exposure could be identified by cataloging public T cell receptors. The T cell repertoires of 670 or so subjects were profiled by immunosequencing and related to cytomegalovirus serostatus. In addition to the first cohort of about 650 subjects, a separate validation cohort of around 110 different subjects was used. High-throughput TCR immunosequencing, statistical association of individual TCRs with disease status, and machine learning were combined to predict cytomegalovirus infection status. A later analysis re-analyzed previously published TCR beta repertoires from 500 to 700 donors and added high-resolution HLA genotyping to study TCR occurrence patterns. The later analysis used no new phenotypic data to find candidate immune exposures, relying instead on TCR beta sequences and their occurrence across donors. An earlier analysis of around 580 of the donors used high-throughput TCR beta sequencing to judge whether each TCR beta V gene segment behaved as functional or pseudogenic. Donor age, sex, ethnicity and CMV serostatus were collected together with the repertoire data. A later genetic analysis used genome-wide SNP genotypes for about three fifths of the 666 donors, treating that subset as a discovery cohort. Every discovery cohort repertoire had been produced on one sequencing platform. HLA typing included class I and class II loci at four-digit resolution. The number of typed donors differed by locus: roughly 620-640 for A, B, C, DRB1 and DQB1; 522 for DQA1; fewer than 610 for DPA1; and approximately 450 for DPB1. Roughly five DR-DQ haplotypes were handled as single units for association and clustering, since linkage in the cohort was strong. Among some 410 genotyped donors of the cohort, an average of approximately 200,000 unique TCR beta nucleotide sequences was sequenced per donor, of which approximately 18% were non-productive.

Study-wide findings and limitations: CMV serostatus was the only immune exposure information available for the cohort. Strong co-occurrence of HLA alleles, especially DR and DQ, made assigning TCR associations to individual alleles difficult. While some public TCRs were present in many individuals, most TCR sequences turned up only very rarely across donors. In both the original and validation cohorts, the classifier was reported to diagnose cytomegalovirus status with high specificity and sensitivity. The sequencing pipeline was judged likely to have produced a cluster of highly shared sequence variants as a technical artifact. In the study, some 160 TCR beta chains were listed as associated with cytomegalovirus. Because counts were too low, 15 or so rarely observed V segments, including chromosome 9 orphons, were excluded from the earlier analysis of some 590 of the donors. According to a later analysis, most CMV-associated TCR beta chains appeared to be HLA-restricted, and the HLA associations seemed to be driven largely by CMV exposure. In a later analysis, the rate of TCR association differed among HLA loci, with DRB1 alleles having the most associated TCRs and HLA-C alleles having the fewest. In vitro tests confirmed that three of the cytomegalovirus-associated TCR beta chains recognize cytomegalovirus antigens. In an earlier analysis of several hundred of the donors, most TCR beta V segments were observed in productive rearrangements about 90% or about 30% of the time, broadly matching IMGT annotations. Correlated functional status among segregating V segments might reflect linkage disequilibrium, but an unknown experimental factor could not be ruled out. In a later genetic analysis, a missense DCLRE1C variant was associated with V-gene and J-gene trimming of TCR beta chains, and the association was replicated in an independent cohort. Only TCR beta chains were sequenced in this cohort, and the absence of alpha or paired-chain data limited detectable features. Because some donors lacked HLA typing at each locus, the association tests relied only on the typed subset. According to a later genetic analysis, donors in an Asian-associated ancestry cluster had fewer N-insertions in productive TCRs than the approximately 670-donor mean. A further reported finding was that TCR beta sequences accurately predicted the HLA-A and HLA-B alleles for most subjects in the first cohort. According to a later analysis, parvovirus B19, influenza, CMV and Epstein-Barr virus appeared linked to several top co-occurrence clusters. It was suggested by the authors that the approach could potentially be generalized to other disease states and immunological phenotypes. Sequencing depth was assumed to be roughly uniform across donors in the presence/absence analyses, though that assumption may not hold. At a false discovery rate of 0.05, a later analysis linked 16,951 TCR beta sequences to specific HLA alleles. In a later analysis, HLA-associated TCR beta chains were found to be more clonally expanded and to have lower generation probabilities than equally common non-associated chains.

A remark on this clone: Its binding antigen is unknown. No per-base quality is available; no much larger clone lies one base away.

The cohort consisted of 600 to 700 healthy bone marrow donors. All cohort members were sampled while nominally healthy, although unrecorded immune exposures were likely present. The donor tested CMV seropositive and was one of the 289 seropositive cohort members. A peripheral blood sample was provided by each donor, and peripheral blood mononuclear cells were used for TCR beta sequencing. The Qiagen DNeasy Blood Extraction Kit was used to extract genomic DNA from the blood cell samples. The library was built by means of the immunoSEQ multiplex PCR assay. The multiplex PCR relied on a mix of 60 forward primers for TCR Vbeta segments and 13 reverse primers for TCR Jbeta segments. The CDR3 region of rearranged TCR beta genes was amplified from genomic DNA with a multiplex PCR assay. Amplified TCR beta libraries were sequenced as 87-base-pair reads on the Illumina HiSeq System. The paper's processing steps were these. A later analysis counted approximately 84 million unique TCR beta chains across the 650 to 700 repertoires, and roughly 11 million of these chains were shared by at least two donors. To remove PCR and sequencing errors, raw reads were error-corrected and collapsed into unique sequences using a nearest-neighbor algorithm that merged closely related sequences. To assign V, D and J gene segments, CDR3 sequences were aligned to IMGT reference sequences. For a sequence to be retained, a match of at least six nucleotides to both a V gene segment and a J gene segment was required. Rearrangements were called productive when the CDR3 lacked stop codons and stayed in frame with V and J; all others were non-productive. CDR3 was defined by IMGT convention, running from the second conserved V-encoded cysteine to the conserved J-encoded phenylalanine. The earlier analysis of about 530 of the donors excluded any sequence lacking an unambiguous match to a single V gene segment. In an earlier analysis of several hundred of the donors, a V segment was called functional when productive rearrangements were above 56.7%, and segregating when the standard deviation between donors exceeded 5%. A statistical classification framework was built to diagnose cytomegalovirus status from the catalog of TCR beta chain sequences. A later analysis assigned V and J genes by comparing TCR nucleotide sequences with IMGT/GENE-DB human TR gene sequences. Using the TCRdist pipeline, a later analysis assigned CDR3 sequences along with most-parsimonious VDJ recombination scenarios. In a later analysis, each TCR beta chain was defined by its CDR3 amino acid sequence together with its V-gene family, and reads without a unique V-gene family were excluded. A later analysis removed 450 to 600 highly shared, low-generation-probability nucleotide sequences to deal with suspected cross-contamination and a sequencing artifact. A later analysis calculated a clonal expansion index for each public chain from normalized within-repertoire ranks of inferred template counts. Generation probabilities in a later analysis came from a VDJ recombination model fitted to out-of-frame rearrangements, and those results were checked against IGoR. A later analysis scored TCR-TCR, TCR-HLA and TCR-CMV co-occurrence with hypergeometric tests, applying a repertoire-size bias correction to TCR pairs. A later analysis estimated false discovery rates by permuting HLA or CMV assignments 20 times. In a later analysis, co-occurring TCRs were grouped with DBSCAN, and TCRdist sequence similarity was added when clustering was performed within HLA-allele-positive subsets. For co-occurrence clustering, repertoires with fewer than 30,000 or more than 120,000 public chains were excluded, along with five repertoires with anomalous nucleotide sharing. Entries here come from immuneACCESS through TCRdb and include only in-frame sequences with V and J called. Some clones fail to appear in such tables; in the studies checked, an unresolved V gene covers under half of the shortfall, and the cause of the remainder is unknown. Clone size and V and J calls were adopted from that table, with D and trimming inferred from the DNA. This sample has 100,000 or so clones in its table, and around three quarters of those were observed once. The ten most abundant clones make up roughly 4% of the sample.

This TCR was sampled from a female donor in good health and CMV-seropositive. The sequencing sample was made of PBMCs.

The CDR3 region: CASIMGTAKNTEAFF. The DNA is TGTGCCAGCATTATGGGGACAGCTAAGAACACTGAAGCTTTCTTT. The rearrangement combines TRBV6-1 with TRBJ1-1, with 7 junctional bases fitting TRBD1. The germline V gene encodes CDR1 MNHNS and CDR2 SASEGT. Unmatched junction bases come to 9, with V trimmed by 7 bases and J by 1 base. Spanning cysteine to phenylalanine, the CDR3 consists of 15 amino acids. Of all the DNA, just the CDR3 is kept, 45 bases in frame from base 1.